This T cell receptor beta chain was sequenced during a study of blood T cells in healthy people across ages. CDR3 length: 15 amino acids. Per germline, CDR1 SGHTA and CDR2 FQGNSA. Primers used in a second PCR of roughly 7 to 12 cycles were a sample-barcoded 5' primer and a J-beta primer mix. TCRdb recomputed calls from the 5' RACE reads with MiXCR, one row per CDR3 protein. The data hold hundreds of thousands of distinct CDR3 sequences, with 25% observed a single time. The sample holds one count of this clonotype. The junction departs from germline at one end; a sequencing error may be responsible. This same sample was also part of a study on T cells of mothers and their children. That report notes: Overlap in related mother-child pairs always slightly exceeded unrelated pairs, never significantly.

This chain uses TRBV7-2 with TRBJ1-5; D is uncertain. The origin of this receptor is a boy aged 5-17 years in good health. The specimen was blood. CDR3 in amino acids: CASSLSGFSNQPLHF. For the CDR3, the DNA is TGTGCCAGCAGCTTATCAGGATTTAGCAATCAGCCCCTGCATTTT.